This TCR beta chain came from a study of cytomegalovirus exposure and HLA in healthy donors. About the research overall: HLA-typed donors were the source of approximately 86 million unique TCRs held in an early data release.

Amplification used 60 Vbeta primers and 13 Jbeta primers. TCRdb's table, derived via immunoSEQ multiplex PCR, lists solely in-frame clones and lacks some. In the table there are some 270,000 clones, 80% of which are singletons. Germline V gene lookup returns CDR1 SEHNR and CDR2 FQNEAQ (reference sequence). The CDR3 contains 16 residues. V was clipped by 5 bases and J by 4 bases, with 15 bases between them. The donors (healthy individuals) were bone marrow donors. The origin of this receptor is a girl aged 2 to 9 in good health and CMV-seronegative. This chain joins TRBV7-9 and TRBJ2-6; D is possibly TRBD1 (6 bases). Material: PBMCs. The CDR3 DNA sequence: TGTGCCAGCAGCCCGCTAACAGGGCTCGGGGCCAACGTCCTGACTTTC. Protein sequence: CASSPLTGLGANVLTF.